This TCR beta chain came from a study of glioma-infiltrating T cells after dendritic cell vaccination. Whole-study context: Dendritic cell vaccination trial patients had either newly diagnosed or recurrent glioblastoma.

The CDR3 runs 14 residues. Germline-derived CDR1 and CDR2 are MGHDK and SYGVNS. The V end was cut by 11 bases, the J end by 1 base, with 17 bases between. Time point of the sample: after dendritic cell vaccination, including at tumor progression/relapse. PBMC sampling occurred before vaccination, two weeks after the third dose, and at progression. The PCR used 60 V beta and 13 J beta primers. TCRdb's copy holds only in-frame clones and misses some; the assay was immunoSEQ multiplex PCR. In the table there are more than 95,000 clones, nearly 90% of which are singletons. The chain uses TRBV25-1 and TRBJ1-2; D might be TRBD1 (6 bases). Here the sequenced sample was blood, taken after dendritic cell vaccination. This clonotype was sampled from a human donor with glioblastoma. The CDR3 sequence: CAAVAAGDNYGYTF. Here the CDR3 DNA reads TGTGCCGCCGTGGCGGCAGGGGATAACTATGGCTACACCTTC.